The sequence of this TCR beta chain was determined in a study of blood T cell repertoires in COVID-19. On the study more broadly: The samples span acute and convalescent COVID-19 from the United States, Italy and Spain. PBMCs, B-cell-depleted T cells, or T cells provided the cDNA or gDNA that made up the material.

Authors' data handling: Reference gene primer amplification yielded estimated nucleated cell counts. Some clones are missing from TCRdb's copy, which holds only in-frame ones; the method was immunoSEQ multiplex PCR. The D gene and trimming were derived from the DNA, and the V and J assignments and clone size from that table. Seen here are 45,000 to 55,000 clones, roughly four fifths observed once, and the top ten hold 6.5% to 9%. The CDR3 totals 17 residues. With 8 bases clipped from V and 0 bases from J, the junction kept 10 bases outside the gene matches. Germline V lookup: CDR1 MDHEN, CDR2 SYDVKM.

This chain uses TRBV28 with TRBJ2-6, with 7 bases matching TRBD1. Input material: peripheral blood. This clonotype was obtained from a man aged 60 to 69 with active COVID-19. CDR3 residues: CASVRGGAPSGANVLTF. For the CDR3, the DNA is TGTGCCAGCGTCCGAGGGGGCGCTCCCTCTGGGGCCAACGTCCTGACTTTC.